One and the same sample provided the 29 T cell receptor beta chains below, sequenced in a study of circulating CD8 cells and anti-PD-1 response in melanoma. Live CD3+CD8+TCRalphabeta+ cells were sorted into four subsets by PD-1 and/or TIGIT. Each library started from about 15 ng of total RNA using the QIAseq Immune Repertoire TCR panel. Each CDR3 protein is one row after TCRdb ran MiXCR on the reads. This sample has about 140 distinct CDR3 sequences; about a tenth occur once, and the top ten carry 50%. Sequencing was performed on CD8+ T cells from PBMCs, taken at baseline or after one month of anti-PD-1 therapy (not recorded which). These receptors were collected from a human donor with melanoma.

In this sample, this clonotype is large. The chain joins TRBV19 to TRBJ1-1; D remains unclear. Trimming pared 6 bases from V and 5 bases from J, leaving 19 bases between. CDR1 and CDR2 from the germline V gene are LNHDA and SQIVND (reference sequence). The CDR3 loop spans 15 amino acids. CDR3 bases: TGTGCCAGTAGCATGGAGGTAGGAGGGAATACTGAAGCTTTCTTT. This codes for CASSMEVGGNTEAFF.

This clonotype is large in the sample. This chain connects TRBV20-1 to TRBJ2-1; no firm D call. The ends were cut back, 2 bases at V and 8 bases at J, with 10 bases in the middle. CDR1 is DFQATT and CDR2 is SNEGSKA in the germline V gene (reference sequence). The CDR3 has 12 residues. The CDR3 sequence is CSARSLGHEQFF. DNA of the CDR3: TGCAGTGCTAGAAGTCTAGGACATGAGCAGTTCTTC.

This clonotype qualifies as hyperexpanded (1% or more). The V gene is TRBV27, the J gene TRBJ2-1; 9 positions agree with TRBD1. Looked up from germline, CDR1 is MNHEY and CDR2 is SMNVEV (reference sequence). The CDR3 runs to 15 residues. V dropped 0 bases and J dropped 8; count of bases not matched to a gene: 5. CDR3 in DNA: TGTGCCAGCAGTTTATCCGGGACAGGGATAGATGAGCAGTTCTTC. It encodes CASSLSGTGIDEQFF.

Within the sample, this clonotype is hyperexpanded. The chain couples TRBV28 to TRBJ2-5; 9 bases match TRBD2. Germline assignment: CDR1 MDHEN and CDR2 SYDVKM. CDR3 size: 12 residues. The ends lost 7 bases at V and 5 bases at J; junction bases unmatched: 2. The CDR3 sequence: CASTSGRETQYF. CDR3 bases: TGTGCCAGCACCAGCGGGAGGGAGACCCAGTACTTC.

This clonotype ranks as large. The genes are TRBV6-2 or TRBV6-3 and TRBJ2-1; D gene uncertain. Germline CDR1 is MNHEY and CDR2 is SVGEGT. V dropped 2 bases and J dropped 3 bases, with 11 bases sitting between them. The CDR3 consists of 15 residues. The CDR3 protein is CASSYEDGYYNEQFF. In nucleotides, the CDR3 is TGTGCCAGCAGTTACGAGGACGGGTACTACAATGAGCAGTTCTTC.

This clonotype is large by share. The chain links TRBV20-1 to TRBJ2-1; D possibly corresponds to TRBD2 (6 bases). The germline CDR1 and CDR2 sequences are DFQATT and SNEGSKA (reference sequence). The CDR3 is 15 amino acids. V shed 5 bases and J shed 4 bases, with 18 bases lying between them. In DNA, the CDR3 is TGCAGTGCTTACCCGGGACTCGTATCTTACAATGAGCAGTTCTTC. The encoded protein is CSAYPGLVSYNEQFF.

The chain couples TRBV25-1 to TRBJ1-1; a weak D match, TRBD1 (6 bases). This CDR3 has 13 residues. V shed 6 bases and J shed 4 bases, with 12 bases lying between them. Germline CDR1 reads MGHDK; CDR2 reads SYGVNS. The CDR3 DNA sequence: TGTGCCAGCAGCAGAGGGGGGACCACTGAAGCTTTCTTT. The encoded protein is CASSRGGTTEAFF.

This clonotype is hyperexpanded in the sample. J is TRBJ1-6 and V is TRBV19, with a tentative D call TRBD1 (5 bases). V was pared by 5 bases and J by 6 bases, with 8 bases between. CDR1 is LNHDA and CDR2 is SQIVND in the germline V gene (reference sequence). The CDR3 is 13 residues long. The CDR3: CASSDGGNSPLHF. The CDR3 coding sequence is TGTGCCAGTAGTGATGGGGGTAATTCACCCCTCCACTTT. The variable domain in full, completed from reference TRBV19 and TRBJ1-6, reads DGGITQSPKYLFRKEGQNVTLSCEQNLNHDAMYWYRQDPGQGLRLIYYSQIVNDFQKGDIAEGYSVSREKKESFPLTVTSAQKNPTAFYLCASSDGGNSPLHFGNGTRLTVT.

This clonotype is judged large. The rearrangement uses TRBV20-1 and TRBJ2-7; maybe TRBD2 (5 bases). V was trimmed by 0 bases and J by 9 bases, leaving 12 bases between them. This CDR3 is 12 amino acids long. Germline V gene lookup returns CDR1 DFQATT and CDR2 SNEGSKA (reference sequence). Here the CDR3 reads CSARDLGEGQYF. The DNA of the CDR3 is TGCAGTGCTAGAGATCTGGGAGAAGGGCAGTACTTC.

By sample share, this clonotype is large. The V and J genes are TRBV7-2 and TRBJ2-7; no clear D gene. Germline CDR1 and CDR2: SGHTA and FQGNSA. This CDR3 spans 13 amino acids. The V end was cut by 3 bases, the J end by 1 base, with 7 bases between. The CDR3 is CASSFAGSYEQYF. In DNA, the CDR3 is TGTGCCAGCAGCTTTGCCGGATCCTACGAGCAGTACTTC.

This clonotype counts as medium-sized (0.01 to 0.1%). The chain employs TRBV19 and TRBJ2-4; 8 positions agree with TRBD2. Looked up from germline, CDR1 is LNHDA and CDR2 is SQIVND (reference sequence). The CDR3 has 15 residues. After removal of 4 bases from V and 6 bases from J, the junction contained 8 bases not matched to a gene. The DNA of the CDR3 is TGTGCCAGTAGTACGACACTAGCGGCAAGAAACATTCAGTACTTC. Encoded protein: CASSTTLAARNIQYF.

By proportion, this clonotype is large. Here the CDR3 reads CASSSPTGTPDTEAFF. As DNA, the CDR3 is TGTGCCAGCAGTTCCCCCACCGGGACACCAGACACTGAAGCTTTCTTT. The V gene is TRBV6-2 or TRBV6-3, the J gene TRBJ1-1; a possible D gene is TRBD1 (6 bases). V lost 4 bases to trimming and J lost 3 bases, with 18 bases between them. This CDR3 has 16 amino acids. From germline, CDR1 is MNHEY and CDR2 SVGEGT.

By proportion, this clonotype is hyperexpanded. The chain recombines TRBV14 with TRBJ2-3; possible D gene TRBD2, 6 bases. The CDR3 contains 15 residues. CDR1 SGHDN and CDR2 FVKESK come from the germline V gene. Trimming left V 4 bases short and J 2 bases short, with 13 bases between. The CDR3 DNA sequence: TGTGCCAGCAGCCCGGGAGCGGCGAACACAGATACGCAGTATTTT. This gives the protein CASSPGAANTDTQYF.

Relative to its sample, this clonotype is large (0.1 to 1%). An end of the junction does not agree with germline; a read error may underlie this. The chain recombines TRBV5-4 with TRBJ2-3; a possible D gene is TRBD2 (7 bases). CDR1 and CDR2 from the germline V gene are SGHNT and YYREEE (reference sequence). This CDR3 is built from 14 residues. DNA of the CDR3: TGTGCCAGCAGCTTCTGGGGGGGCACATATACGCAGTATTTT. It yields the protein CASSFWGGTYTQYF.

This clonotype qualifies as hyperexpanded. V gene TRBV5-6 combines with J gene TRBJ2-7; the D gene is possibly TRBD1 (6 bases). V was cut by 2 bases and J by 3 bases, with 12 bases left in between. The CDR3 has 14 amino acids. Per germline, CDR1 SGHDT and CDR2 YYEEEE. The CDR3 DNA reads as TGTGCCAGCAGCTTCCAGACAGGAGGCTACGAGCAGTACTTC. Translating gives CASSFQTGGYEQYF.

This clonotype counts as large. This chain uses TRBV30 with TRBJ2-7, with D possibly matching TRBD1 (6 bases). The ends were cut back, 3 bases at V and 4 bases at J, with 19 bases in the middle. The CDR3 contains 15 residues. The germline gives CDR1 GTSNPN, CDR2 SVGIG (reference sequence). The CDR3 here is CAWSTGYGQKYEQYF. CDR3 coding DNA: TGTGCCTGGAGCACAGGGTACGGCCAAAAGTACGAGCAGTACTTC.

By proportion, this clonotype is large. The CDR3 here is CSVLRNSPYEQYF. CDR3 coding DNA: TGCAGCGTTCTCCGGAACAGCCCCTACGAGCAGTACTTC. This chain uses TRBV29-1 with TRBJ2-7; D is uncertain. The CDR3 loop spans 13 amino acids. Germline CDR1 reads SQVTM; CDR2 reads ANQGSEA. The V and J ends lost 5 bases and 2 bases respectively, with 13 bases between them.

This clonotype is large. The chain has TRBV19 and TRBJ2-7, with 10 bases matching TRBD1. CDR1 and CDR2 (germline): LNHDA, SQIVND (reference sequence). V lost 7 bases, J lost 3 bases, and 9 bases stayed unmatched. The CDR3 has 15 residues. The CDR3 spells CASTPGQGILYEQYF. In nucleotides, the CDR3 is TGTGCCAGTACTCCGGGACAGGGGATCCTCTACGAGCAGTACTTC.

CDR3 coding DNA: TGTGCCAGAGGCCCCTCGGACATTATAGCGATCTCCTACGAGCAGTACTTC. This translates into CARGPSDIIAISYEQYF. The rearrangement links TRBV2 to TRBJ2-7; D assignment may be TRBD1 or TRBD2 (5 bases each). Germline assignment: CDR1 SNHLY and CDR2 FYNNEI. This CDR3 contains 17 residues. V lost 9 bases and J lost 0, with 24 bases in between.

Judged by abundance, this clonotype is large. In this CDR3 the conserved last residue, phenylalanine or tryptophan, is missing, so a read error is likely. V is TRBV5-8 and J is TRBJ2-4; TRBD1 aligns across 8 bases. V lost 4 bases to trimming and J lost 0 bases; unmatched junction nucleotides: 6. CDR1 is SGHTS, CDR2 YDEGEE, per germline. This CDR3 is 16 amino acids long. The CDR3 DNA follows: TGTGCCAGCAGCAAGGGACAGGCACTAGCCAAAAACATTCAGTACTAC. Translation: CASSKGQALAKNIQYY.

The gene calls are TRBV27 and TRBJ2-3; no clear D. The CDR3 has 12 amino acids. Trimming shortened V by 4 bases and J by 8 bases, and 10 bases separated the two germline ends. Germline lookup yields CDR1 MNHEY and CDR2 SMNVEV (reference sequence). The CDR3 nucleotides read TGTGCCAGCAGTTCCACGGTGACTACGCAGTATTTT. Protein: CASSSTVTTQYF.

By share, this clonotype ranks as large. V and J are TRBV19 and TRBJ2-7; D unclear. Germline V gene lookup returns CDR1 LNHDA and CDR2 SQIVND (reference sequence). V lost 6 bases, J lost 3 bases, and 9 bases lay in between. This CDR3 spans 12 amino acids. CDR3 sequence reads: CASSAINYEQYF. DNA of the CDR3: TGTGCCAGTAGCGCCATAAACTACGAGCAGTACTTC.

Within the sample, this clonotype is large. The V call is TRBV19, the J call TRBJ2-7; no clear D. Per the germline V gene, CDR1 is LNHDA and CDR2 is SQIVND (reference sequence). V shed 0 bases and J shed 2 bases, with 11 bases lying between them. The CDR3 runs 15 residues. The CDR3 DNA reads TGTGCCAGTAGTATAGATCGGCTAACCCCCTACGAGCAGTACTTC. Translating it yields CASSIDRLTPYEQYF. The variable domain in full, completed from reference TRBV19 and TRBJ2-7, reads DGGITQSPKYLFRKEGQNVTLSCEQNLNHDAMYWYRQDPGQGLRLIYYSQIVNDFQKGDIAEGYSVSREKKESFPLTVTSAQKNPTAFYLCASSIDRLTPYEQYFGPGTRLTVT.

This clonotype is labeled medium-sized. The CDR3 coding sequence is TGTGCCAGCTCCCGGGACAGAGGAGGGGAGACCCAGTACTTC. It is translated as CASSRDRGGETQYF. The chain combines TRBV18 with TRBJ2-5; TRBD1 might be the D (7 bases). Trimming took 6 bases from V and 5 from J, leaving 16 bases between them. Germline CDR1 and CDR2: KGHSH and LQKENI. The CDR3 is made up of 14 amino acids.

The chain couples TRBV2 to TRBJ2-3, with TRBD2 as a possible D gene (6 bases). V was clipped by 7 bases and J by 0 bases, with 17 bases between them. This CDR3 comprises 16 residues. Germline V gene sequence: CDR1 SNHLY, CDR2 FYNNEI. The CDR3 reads CASIARGVVSTDTQYF. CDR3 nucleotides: TGTGCCAGCATTGCCCGCGGGGTAGTGAGCACAGATACGCAGTATTTT.

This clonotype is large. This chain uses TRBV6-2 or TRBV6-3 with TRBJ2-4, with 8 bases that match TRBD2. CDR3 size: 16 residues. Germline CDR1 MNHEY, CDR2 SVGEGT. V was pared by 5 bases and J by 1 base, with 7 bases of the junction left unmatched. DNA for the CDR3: TGTGCCAGCAGTGATCGAGCGGGGGTCGCCAAAAACATTCAGTACTTC. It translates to CASSDRAGVAKNIQYF.

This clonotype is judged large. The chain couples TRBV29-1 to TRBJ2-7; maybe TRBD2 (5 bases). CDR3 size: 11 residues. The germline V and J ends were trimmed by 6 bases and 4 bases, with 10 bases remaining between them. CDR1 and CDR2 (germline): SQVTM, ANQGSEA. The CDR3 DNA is TGCAGCGTCCAAAGAGGGTACGAGCAGTACTTC. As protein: CSVQRGYEQYF.

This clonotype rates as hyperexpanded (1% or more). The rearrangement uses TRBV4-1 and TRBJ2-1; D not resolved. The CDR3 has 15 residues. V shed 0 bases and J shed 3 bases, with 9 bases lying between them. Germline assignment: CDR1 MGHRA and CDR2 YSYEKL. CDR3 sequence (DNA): TGCGCCAGCAGCCAAGATCGGGCAGTCTACAATGAGCAGTTCTTC. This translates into CASSQDRAVYNEQFF.

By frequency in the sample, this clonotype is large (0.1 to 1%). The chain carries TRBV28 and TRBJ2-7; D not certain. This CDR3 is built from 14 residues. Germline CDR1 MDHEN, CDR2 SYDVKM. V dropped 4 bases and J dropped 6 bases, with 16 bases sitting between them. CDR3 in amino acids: CASSSTYSYTEQYF. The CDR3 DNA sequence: TGTGCCAGCAGTTCCACCTACAGCTACACCGAGCAGTACTTC.